Each of the 3 T cell receptor beta chains below was sequenced from the same sample in a study of early stage breast cancer tumors. TCRdb keeps only in-frame clones here, not all; method: immunoSEQ multiplex PCR. The data hold tens of thousands of clones, with around nine tenths observed a single time. Sequencing was carried out using blood. These receptor sequences come from a person between 65 and 80 years old with breast cancer.

V is TRBV23-1 and J is TRBJ2-7, with a weak D call TRBD1 (6 bases). Being an ORF, TRBV23-1 has a function that is uncertain. This CDR3 is 14 amino acids long. V was pared by 6 bases and J by 3 bases, with 15 bases between. The CDR3 loop reads CASSPGAPVYEQYF. In DNA form, the CDR3 reads TGCGCCAGCAGCCCAGGGGCCCCTGTCTACGAGCAGTACTTC.

This chain connects TRBV6-1 to TRBJ2-1; 14 nucleotides line up with TRBD2. Trimming cost V 2 bases and J 6 bases; bases outside gene matches: 3. The germline V gene has CDR1 MNHNS and CDR2 SASEGT. This CDR3 comprises 16 residues. The CDR3 here is CASSETGLAGGNEQFF. The CDR3 DNA reads as TGTGCCAGCAGTGAAACCGGACTAGCGGGAGGCAATGAGCAGTTCTTC.

This sequence joins TRBV10-3 and TRBJ2-4; D is ambiguous. CDR3 length: 13 residues. V was trimmed by 5 bases and J by 3 bases, leaving 8 bases between them. Per the germline V gene, CDR1 is ENHRY and CDR2 is SYGVKD. This CDR3 reads CAISLGSKNIQYF. CDR3 bases: TGTGCCATCAGTTTGGGCAGCAAAAACATTCAGTACTTC.